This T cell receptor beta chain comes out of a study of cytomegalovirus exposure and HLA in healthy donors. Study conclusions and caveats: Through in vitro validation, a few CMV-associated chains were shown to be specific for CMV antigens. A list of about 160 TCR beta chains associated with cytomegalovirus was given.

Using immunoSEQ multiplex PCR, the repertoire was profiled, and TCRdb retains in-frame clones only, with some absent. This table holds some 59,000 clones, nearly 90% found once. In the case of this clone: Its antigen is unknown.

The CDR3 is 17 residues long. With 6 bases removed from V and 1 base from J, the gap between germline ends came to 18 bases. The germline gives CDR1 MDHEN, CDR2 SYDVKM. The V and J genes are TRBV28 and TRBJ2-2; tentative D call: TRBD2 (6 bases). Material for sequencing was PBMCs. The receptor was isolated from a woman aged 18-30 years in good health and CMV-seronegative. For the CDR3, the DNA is TGTGCCAGCAGGATCTTATCTGGGACTCTGAACACCGGGGAGCTGTTTTTT. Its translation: CASRILSGTLNTGELFF.